This TCR beta chain was found in a study of T cell repertoires in cytomegalovirus infection. With respect to this clonotype: Its antigen is unidentified.

The CDR3 extends over 18 amino acids. The germline V gene encodes CDR1 MNHEY and CDR2 SVGEGT. Unmatched junction bases numbered 12, after V lost 3 bases and J lost 0 bases. MiXCR, applied by TCRdb to the reads, yields one record per CDR3 protein. The table has 650,000 to 850,000 distinct CDR3 sequences, about 28% seen once. This sequence originates from a human donor in good health (CMV status not recorded). Some clones in this sample may be carry-over from other donors' samples. The chain has TRBV6-2 or TRBV6-3 and TRBJ1-1; 8 positions match TRBD1. Sequencing was performed on cultured CD8+ T cells from PBMCs, taken from culture after CMV antigen stimulation. The CDR3 nucleotides are TGTGCCAGCAGTTATCGACCCGGGACAGGCGACTTGAACACTGAAGCTTTCTTT. It translates to CASSYRPGTGDLNTEAFF.